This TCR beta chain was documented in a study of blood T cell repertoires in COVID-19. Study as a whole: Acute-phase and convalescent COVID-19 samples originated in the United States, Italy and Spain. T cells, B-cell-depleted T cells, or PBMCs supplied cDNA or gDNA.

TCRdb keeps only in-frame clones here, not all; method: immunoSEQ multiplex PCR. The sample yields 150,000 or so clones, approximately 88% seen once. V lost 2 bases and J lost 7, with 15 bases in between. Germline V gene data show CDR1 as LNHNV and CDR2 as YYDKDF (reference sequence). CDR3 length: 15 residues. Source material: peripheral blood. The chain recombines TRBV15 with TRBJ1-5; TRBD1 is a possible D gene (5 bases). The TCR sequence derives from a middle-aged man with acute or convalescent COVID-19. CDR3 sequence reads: CATSRTGTGGQPQHF. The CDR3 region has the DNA TGTGCCACCAGCAGAACCGGGACCGGAGGGCAGCCCCAGCATTTT.